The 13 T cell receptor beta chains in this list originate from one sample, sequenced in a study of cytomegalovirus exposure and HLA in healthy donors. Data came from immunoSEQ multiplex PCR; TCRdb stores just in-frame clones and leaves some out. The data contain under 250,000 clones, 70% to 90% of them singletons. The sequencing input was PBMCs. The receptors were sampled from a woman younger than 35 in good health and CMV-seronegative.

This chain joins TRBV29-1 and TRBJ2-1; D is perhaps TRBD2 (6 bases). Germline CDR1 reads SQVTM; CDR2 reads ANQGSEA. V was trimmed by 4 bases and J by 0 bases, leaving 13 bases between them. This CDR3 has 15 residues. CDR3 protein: CSVGGTDSSYNEQFF. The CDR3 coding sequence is TGCAGCGTTGGCGGGACGGATAGCTCCTACAATGAGCAGTTCTTC.

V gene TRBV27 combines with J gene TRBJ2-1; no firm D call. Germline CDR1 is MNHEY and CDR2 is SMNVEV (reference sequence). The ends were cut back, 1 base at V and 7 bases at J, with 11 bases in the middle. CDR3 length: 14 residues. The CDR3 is CASSLLSSRNEQFF. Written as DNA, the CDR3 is TGTGCCAGCAGTTTATTAAGCAGTAGGAATGAGCAGTTCTTC.

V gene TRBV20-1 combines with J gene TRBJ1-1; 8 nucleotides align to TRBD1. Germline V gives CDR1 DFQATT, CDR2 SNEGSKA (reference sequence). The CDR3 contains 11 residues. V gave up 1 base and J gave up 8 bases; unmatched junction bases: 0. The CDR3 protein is CSARGTGEAFF. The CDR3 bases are TGCAGTGCTAGAGGGACAGGGGAAGCTTTCTTT.

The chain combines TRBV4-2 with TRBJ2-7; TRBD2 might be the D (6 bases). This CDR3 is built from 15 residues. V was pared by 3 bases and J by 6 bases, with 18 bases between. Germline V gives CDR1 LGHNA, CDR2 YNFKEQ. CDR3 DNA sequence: TGTGCCAGCAGCCAGACGGAACAGCGGGCTGGCGAGCAGTACTTC. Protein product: CASSQTEQRAGEQYF.

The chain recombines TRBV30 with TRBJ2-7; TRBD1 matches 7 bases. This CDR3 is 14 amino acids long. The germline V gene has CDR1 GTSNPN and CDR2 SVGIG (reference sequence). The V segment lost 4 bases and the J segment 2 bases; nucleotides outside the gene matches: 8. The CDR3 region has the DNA TGTGCCTGGACCCCCGGGACAGCCGCCTACGAGCAGTACTTC. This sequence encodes CAWTPGTAAYEQYF. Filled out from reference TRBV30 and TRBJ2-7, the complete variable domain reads SQTIHQWPATLVQPVGSPLSLECTVEGTSNPNLYWYRQAAGRGLQLLFYSVGIGQISSEVPQNLSASRPQDRQFILSSKKLLLSDSGFYLCAWTPGTAAYEQYFGPGTRLTVT.

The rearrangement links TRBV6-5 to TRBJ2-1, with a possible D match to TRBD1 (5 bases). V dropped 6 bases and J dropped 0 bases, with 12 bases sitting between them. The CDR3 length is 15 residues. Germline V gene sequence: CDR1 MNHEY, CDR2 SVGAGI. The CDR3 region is CASSDSRVSYNEQFF. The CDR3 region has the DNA TGTGCCAGCAGCGACAGCAGGGTCTCCTACAATGAGCAGTTCTTC.

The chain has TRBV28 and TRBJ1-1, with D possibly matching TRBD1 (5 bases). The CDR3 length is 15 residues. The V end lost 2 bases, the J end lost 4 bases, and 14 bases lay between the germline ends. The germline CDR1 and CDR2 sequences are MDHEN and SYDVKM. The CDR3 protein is CASSLLPSQGTEAFF. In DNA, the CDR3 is TGTGCCAGCAGTTTACTGCCCAGTCAGGGCACTGAAGCTTTCTTT.

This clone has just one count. This CDR3 is CASSAGTNTDTQYF. CDR3 nucleotides: TGTGCCAGCAGCGCCGGGACTAACACAGATACGCAGTATTTT. The chain is built from TRBV6-6 and TRBJ2-3; 7 positions agree with TRBD2. V was pared by 6 bases and J by 2 bases, with 5 bases of the junction left unmatched. This CDR3 has 14 residues. Germline lookup yields CDR1 MNHNY and CDR2 SVGAGI (reference sequence).

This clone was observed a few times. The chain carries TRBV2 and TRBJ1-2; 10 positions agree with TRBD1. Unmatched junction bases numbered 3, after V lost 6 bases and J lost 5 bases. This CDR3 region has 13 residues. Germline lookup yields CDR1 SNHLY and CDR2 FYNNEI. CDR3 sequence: CASRSGQGYGYTF. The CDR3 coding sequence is TGTGCCAGCAGGTCGGGACAGGGGTATGGCTACACCTTC.

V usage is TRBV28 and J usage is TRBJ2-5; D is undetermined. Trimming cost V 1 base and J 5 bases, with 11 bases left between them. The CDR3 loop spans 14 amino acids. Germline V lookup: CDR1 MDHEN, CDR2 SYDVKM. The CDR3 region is CASSLFPSEETQYF. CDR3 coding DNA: TGTGCCAGCAGTTTATTCCCTAGTGAGGAGACCCAGTACTTC.

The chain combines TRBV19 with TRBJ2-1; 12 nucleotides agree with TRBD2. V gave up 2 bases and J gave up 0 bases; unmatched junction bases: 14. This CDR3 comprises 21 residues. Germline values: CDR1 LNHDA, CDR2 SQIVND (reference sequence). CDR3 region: CASSIPFTSGGRNPSYNEQFF. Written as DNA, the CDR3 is TGTGCCAGTAGTATACCCTTTACTAGCGGGGGGAGAAACCCCTCCTACAATGAGCAGTTCTTC.

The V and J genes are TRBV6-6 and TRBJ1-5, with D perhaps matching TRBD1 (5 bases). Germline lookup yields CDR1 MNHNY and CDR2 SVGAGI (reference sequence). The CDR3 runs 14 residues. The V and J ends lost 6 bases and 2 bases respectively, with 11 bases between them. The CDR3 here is CASRQGVGNQPQHF. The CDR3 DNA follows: TGTGCCAGCAGGCAGGGAGTGGGCAATCAGCCCCAGCATTTT.

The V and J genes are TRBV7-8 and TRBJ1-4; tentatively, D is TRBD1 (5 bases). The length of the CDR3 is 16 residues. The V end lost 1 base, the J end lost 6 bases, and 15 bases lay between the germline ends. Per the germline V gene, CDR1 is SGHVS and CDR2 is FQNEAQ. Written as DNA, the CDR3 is TGTGCCAGCAGCTTAGGGGTAGGGATGGGGGATGAAAAACTGTTTTTT. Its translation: CASSLGVGMGDEKLFF. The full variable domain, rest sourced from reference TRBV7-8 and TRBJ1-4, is GAGVSQSPRYKVAKRGQDVALRCDPISGHVSLFWYQQALGQGPEFLTYFQNEAQLDKSGLPSDRFFAERPEGSVSTLKIQRTQQEDSAVYLCASSLGVGMGDEKLFFGSGTQLSVL.